In this sample, the clone carrying this T cell receptor (beta chain) turned up a few times. Its antigen is still unknown. The data were taken from a study of response to subunit inactivated influenza vaccine. V gave up 3 bases and J gave up 7 bases, with 13 bases separating them. Germline lookup yields CDR1 SGHVS and CDR2 FQNEAQ. This CDR3 spans 13 amino acids. TCRdb analysed the RT-PCR reads with MiXCR anew, one entry per CDR3 protein. Of roughly 710,000 distinct CDR3 sequences in the sample, 14% were seen once. Notes on the study in general: There was a suggestion from the authors that each seasonal influenza vaccination recruits few new T cells.

The sequences come from PBMCs from blood, collected roughly 2 weeks before vaccination. The sequence was obtained from a man aged 50 to 59 who received an inactivated influenza vaccine. The V call is TRBV7-8, the J call TRBJ2-7; TRBD1 is a possible D gene (6 bases). CDR3 sequence (DNA): TGTGCCAGCAGCTTCGGACAGTCCGGAGAGCAGTACTTC. This codes for CASSFGQSGEQYF.